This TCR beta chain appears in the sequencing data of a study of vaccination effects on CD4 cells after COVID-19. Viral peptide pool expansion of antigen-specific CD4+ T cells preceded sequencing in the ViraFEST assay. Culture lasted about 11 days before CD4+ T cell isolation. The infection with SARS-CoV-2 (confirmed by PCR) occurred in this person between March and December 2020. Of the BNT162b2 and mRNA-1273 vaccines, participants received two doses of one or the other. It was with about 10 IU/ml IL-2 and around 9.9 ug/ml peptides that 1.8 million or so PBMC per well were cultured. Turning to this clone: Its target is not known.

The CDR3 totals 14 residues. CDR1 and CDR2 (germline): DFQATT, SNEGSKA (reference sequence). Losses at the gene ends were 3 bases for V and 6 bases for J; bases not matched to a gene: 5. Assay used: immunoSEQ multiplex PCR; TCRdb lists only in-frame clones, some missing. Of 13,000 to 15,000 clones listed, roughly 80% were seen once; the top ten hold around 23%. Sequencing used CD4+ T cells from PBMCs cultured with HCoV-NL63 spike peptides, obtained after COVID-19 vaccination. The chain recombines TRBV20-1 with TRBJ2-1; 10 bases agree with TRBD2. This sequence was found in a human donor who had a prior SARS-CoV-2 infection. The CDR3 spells CSASKPSGSNEQFF. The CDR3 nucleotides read TGCAGTGCTAGTAAGCCTAGCGGGAGCAATGAGCAGTTCTTC.